Shown below are 28 T cell receptor beta chains from a single sample sequenced in a study of T cell changes during pregnancy in multiple sclerosis. Profiling relied on immunoSEQ multiplex PCR, and the TCRdb table lists in-frame clones only, not all of them. The sample has 30,000 to 45,000 clones, 92% seen once; the top ten hold around a quarter. The material was CD8+ T cells from peripheral blood mononuclear cells, obtained before pregnancy. The source is a female donor with multiple sclerosis, enrolled in a pregnancy study.

The V and J genes are TRBV7-6 and TRBJ2-2; 11 bases align to TRBD2. The CDR3 is 16 residues long. Per germline, CDR1 SGHVS and CDR2 FNYEAQ. The V segment lost 5 bases and the J segment 1 base; nucleotides outside the gene matches: 3. Written as DNA, the CDR3 is TGTGCCAGCAGCCTCACTAGCGGGGGGAACACCGGGGAGCTGTTTTTT. Its translation: CASSLTSGGNTGELFF.

The chain combines TRBV27 with TRBJ2-7, with TRBD1 matching 7 bases. This CDR3 has 13 amino acids. From germline, CDR1 is MNHEY and CDR2 SMNVEV (reference sequence). Trimming at V came to 5 bases and at J to 6 bases, leaving 7 bases not matched to a gene. Written as DNA, the CDR3 is TGTGCCAGCAGTCCAGCGACAGGGTCCGAGCAGTACTTC. It specifies CASSPATGSEQYF.

The V and J genes are TRBV2 and TRBJ2-3, with D tentatively TRBD1 (5 bases). Trimming took off 3 bases at V and 2 bases at J, with 6 bases between the two ends. The CDR3 runs to 13 residues. CDR1 is SNHLY, CDR2 FYNNEI, per germline. In nucleotides, the CDR3 is TGTGCCAGCAGTGACAGGGCCACAGATACGCAGTATTTT. Residues: CASSDRATDTQYF.

V gene TRBV19 combines with J gene TRBJ1-2; 7 bases fit TRBD1. V was pared by 5 bases and J by 8 bases, with 5 bases of the junction left unmatched. There are 12 residues in the CDR3. Germline assignment: CDR1 LNHDA and CDR2 SQIVND (reference sequence). The CDR3 protein is CASSATGQGYTF. As DNA, the CDR3 is TGTGCCAGTAGTGCGACAGGGCAAGGCTACACCTTC.

The chain is built from TRBV6-1 and TRBJ2-1; D gene uncertain. Germline V gene sequence: CDR1 MNHNS, CDR2 SASEGT. Trimming pared 1 base from V and 2 bases from J, leaving 12 bases between. This CDR3 is 16 amino acids long. The CDR3 DNA is TGTGCCAGCAGTGAAGTGCTACCCCCCCCCTACAATGAGCAGTTCTTC. Protein product: CASSEVLPPPYNEQFF.

V usage is TRBV9 and J usage is TRBJ2-3, with 11 bases lining up with TRBD2. After removal of 4 bases from V and 2 bases from J, the junction contained 6 bases not matched to a gene. CDR3 length: 16 residues. Germline V gives CDR1 SGDLS, CDR2 YYNGEE. This CDR3 is CASSPSGGHPTDTQYF. DNA of the CDR3: TGTGCCAGCAGCCCTAGCGGGGGGCACCCCACAGATACGCAGTATTTT.

The J gene is TRBJ2-7, the V gene TRBV2; unclear D gene. Per the germline V gene, CDR1 is SNHLY and CDR2 is FYNNEI. V was pared by 4 bases and J by 0 bases, with 7 bases between. The length of the CDR3 is 13 residues. CDR3 coding DNA: TGTGCCAGCAGTGCGGTCGACTCCTACGAGCAGTACTTC. Its protein product is CASSAVDSYEQYF.

The chain has TRBV7-9 and TRBJ1-1; D gene unclear. The CDR3 covers 11 residues. Germline V CDR1 and CDR2: SEHNR, FQNEAQ (reference sequence). V was trimmed by 7 bases and J by 5 bases, leaving 8 bases between them. CDR3 loop: CASTPSTEAFF. CDR3 bases: TGTGCCAGCACCCCGTCGACTGAAGCTTTCTTT. Combining the CDR3 with reference TRBV7-9 and TRBJ1-1 gives the whole variable domain DTGVSQNPRHKITKRGQNVTFRCDPISEHNRLYWYRQTLGQGPEFLTYFQNEAQLEKSRLLSDRFSAERPKGSFSTLEIQRTEQGDSAMYLCASTPSTEAFFGQGTRLTVV.

The chain combines TRBV28 with TRBJ2-7; the match to TRBD2 covers 7 bases. This CDR3 contains 15 residues. The germline gives CDR1 MDHEN, CDR2 SYDVKM. The trim removed 1 base at V and 9 bases at J, leaving 12 bases unmatched. CDR3 in DNA: TGTGCCAGCAGTTTATACGGCGGGAGAAATAGTGGGCAGTACTTC. Amino acids: CASSLYGGRNSGQYF.

V and J are TRBV10-2 and TRBJ2-7, with a possible D match to TRBD1 (6 bases). Germline lookup yields CDR1 WSHSY and CDR2 SAAADI. The ends were cut back, 8 bases at V and 0 bases at J, with 8 bases in the middle. CDR3 size: 12 residues. Here the CDR3 reads CASSDSSYEQYF. The CDR3 coding sequence is TGCGCCAGCTCGGACAGCTCCTACGAGCAGTACTTC.

The chain couples TRBV7-6 to TRBJ1-1; 7 positions match TRBD1. The germline V gene encodes CDR1 SGHVS and CDR2 FNYEAQ. V lost 2 bases, J lost 2 bases, and 2 bases stayed unmatched. This CDR3 is 14 amino acids long. The CDR3 DNA reads as TGTGCCAGCAGCTTACACAGGGGTAACACTGAAGCTTTCTTT. This gives the protein CASSLHRGNTEAFF.

The rearrangement uses TRBV25-1 and TRBJ2-1; TRBD2 aligns across 14 bases. The junction had 10 bases not matched to a gene; V was cut back by 7 bases and J by 5 bases. The CDR3 runs 17 residues. Germline values: CDR1 MGHDK, CDR2 SYGVNS. Here the CDR3 DNA reads TGTGCCAGCACAACGGGACTAGCGGGAGCGGGCCACAATGAGCAGTTCTTC. Its translation is CASTTGLAGAGHNEQFF.

This sequence joins TRBV4-2 and TRBJ2-7, with 7 nucleotides matching TRBD2. The CDR3 is made up of 15 amino acids. Per germline, CDR1 LGHNA and CDR2 YNFKEQ. J lost 2 bases, V lost 4 bases, and 8 bases had no gene match. The CDR3 nucleotides read TGTGCCAGCAGCCTTCGACGGGAGGTTACCTACGAGCAGTACTTC. Amino acid sequence: CASSLRREVTYEQYF.

The J gene is TRBJ2-5, the V gene TRBV27, with D possibly matching TRBD1 (5 bases). Trimming left V 8 bases short and J 2 bases short, with 18 bases between. Germline-derived CDR1 and CDR2 are MNHEY and SMNVEV (reference sequence). The CDR3 has 15 amino acids. CDR3 sequence: CASSPGQTHQETQYF. The CDR3 region has the DNA TGTGCCAGCTCCCCTGGACAAACCCATCAAGAGACCCAGTACTTC.

V gene TRBV7-9 combines with J gene TRBJ2-7; D is unclear. V dropped 7 bases and J dropped 1 base, with 20 bases sitting between them. The CDR3 length is 16 residues. CDR1 SEHNR and CDR2 FQNEAQ come from the germline V gene (reference sequence). CDR3 bases: TGTGCCAGCACCGCCACCTCTGGGCTCCGGTCCTACGAGCAGTACTTC. Its protein is CASTATSGLRSYEQYF.

The chain joins TRBV5-1 to TRBJ1-2; D gene unclear. Deletions cut 3 bases from V and 5 bases from J, with 8 bases between. CDR3 size: 12 residues. Germline lookup yields CDR1 SGHRS and CDR2 YFSETQ. The CDR3 loop is CASSSPSYGYTF. The CDR3 nucleotides are TGCGCCAGCAGCTCCCCGAGTTATGGCTACACCTTC.

The chain has TRBV9 and TRBJ1-2; D call uncertain. Trimming pared 0 bases from V and 2 bases from J, leaving 8 bases between. Germline V gene data show CDR1 as SGDLS and CDR2 as YYNGEE. The CDR3 is made up of 14 amino acids. This CDR3 is CASSVVAGNYGYTF. In nucleotides, the CDR3 is TGTGCCAGCAGCGTAGTAGCGGGAAACTATGGCTACACCTTC.

The chain combines TRBV10-3 with TRBJ2-3; 9 bases are a match to TRBD2. The CDR3 spans 19 residues. Per germline, CDR1 ENHRY and CDR2 SYGVKD. The trim removed 0 bases at V and 2 bases at J, leaving 12 bases unmatched. The CDR3 region is CAISESGLAGPLFTDTQYF. The CDR3 nucleotides are TGTGCCATCAGTGAGTCGGGGCTAGCGGGGCCGTTATTCACAGATACGCAGTATTTT.

This chain uses TRBV6-1 with TRBJ2-2; TRBD1 aligns across 8 bases. This CDR3 has 15 residues. Germline loops: CDR1 MNHNS, CDR2 SASEGT. V was clipped by 5 bases and J by 5 bases; unmatched bases: 7. The CDR3 DNA is TGTGCCAGCAGTCCTTGGACAGGGAGGACCGGGGAGCTGTTTTTT. It encodes CASSPWTGRTGELFF.

J is TRBJ2-2 and V is TRBV15, with D perhaps matching TRBD2 (5 bases). The CDR3 covers 14 residues. Trimming cost V 8 bases and J 7 bases, with 17 bases left between them. Germline CDR1 LNHNV, CDR2 YYDKDF (reference sequence). This CDR3 reads CATGRPYPDGELFF. As DNA, the CDR3 is TGTGCCACCGGGAGACCCTACCCGGACGGGGAGCTGTTTTTT. The entire variable domain, with the rest obtained from reference TRBV15 and TRBJ2-2, is as follows: DAMVIQNPRYQVTQFGKPVTLSCSQTLNHNVMYWYQQKSSQAPKLLFHYYDKDFNNEADTPDNFQSRRPNTSFCFLDIRSPGLGDTAMYLCATGRPYPDGELFFGEGSRLTVL.

This clone was counted once. The gene calls are TRBV9 and TRBJ2-7, with TRBD1 matching over 8 bases. Germline V gives CDR1 SGDLS, CDR2 YYNGEE. The ends lost 3 bases at V and 6 bases at J; junction bases unmatched: 5. The CDR3 contains 13 residues. The CDR3 DNA reads as TGTGCCAGCAGCGAGGGGACAGGCGGCGAGCAGTACTTC. This gives the protein CASSEGTGGEQYF.

In its sample, this clone is medium-sized. The chain employs TRBV4-1 and TRBJ1-2; no definite D call. The CDR3 is 14 residues long. V lost 2 bases and J 1 base, leaving 8 bases between the germline ends. Germline-derived CDR1 and CDR2 are MGHRA and YSYEKL. DNA of the CDR3: TGCGCCAGCAGCCAAAAGGGAGGTAACTATGGCTACACCTTC. It is translated as CASSQKGGNYGYTF.

V and J are TRBV10-2 and TRBJ1-1; no firm D call. The CDR3 length is 14 residues. Looked up from germline, CDR1 is WSHSY and CDR2 is SAAADI. V was trimmed by 3 bases and J by 3 bases, leaving 11 bases between them. The CDR3 loop reads CASSEGGSYTEAFF. Written as DNA, the CDR3 is TGCGCCAGCAGTGAAGGAGGCAGTTACACTGAAGCTTTCTTT.

V and J are TRBV28 and TRBJ1-1; D may be TRBD1 (5 bases). CDR1 and CDR2 (germline): MDHEN, SYDVKM. Trimming cost V 10 bases and J 3 bases, with 21 bases left between them. The CDR3 has 15 residues. CDR3: CATASPWGRDTEAFF. As DNA, the CDR3 is TGTGCCACCGCTTCTCCCTGGGGCAGGGACACTGAAGCTTTCTTT.

CDR3 protein: CASSQVFQGVSEQYF. The CDR3 DNA sequence: TGCGCCAGCAGCCAGGTGTTTCAGGGTGTATCGGAGCAGTACTTC. The genes are TRBV5-1 and TRBJ2-7; maybe TRBD1 (5 bases). The germline V gene encodes CDR1 SGHRS and CDR2 YFSETQ. V shed 4 bases and J shed 7 bases, with 21 bases lying between them. The CDR3 contains 15 residues. Looking up the rest from reference TRBV5-1 and TRBJ2-7 gives the full variable domain: KAGVTQTPRYLIKTRGQQVTLSCSPISGHRSVSWYQQTPGQGLQFLFEYFSETQRNKGNFPGRFSGRQFSNSRSEMNVSTLELGDSALYLCASSQVFQGVSEQYFGPGTRLTVT.

This chain joins TRBV2 and TRBJ1-1, with D possibly matching TRBD1 (5 bases). Deletions cut 11 bases from V and 2 bases from J, with 15 bases between. The CDR3 sequence is 13 residues long. Germline-derived CDR1 and CDR2 are SNHLY and FYNNEI. The CDR3 here is CARAGQRNTEAFF. Written as DNA, the CDR3 is TGTGCCCGGGCGGGGCAGAGAAACACTGAAGCTTTCTTT.

This clone was counted a single time. The V call is TRBV6-1, the J call TRBJ1-2; 7 bases fit TRBD1. Germline CDR1 is MNHNS and CDR2 is SASEGT. V lost 5 bases, J lost 2 bases, and 2 bases stayed unmatched. The CDR3 is 13 amino acids. CDR3 residues: CASSRQGNYGYTF. The CDR3 nucleotides are TGTGCCAGCAGTCGACAGGGAAACTATGGCTACACCTTC.

The sample holds a few counts of this clone. V is TRBV12-5 and J is TRBJ1-1; no clear D gene. V lost 0 bases and J lost 5, with 7 bases in between. Germline V CDR1 and CDR2: LGHNT, FRNRAP. The CDR3 loop spans 13 amino acids. The CDR3 nucleotides read TGTGCTAGTGGTTTGGTCCCGGGTACTGAAGCTTTCTTT. Translation gives CASGLVPGTEAFF.